This T cell receptor beta chain was identified during a study of PD-L1 blockade in urothelial cancer. The time point was: pretreatment peripheral blood. The V end was cut by 7 bases, the J end by 7 bases, with 19 bases between. CDR1 is SGHRS, CDR2 YFSETQ, per germline. This CDR3 is 14 amino acids long. Method: immunoSEQ multiplex PCR; TCRdb's copy keeps in-frame clones and lacks some. Of just under 50,000 clones listed, about 86% are singletons. This TCR was sampled from a man between 65 and 79 years old with urothelial cancer. V usage is TRBV5-1 and J usage is TRBJ2-3, with D possibly matching TRBD2 (5 bases). The sample was PBMCs, taken around atezolizumab (anti-PD-L1) treatment. CDR3 sequence reads: CASGGTLPDHTQYF. In nucleotides, the CDR3 is TGCGCCAGCGGAGGTACACTGCCTGATCATACGCAGTATTTT. Drawing the rest from reference TRBV5-1 and TRBJ2-3, the complete variable domain is KAGVTQTPRYLIKTRGQQVTLSCSPISGHRSVSWYQQTPGQGLQFLFEYFSETQRNKGNFPGRFSGRQFSNSRSEMNVSTLELGDSALYLCASGGTLPDHTQYFGPGTRLTVL.